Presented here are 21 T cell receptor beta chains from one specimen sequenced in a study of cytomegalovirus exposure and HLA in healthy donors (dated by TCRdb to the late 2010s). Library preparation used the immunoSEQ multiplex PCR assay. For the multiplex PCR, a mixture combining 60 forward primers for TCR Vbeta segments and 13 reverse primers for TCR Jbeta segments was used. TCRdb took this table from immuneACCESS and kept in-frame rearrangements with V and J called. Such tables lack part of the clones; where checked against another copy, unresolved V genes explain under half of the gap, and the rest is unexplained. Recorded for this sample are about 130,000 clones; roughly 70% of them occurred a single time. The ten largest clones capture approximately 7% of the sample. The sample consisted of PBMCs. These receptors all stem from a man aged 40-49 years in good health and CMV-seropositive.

In nucleotides, the CDR3 is TGTGCCAGCAGCCCGATAGACACAGATACGCAGTATTTT. It is translated as CASSPIDTDTQYF. V usage is TRBV11-2 and J usage is TRBJ2-3, with D uncertain. The germline V and J ends were trimmed by 5 bases and 2 bases, with 8 bases remaining between them. Germline values: CDR1 SGHAT, CDR2 FQNNGV. This CDR3 is 13 amino acids long.

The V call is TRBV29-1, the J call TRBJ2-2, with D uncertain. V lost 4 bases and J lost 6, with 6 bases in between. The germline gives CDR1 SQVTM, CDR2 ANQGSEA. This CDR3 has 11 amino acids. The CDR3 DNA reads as TGCAGCGTTGGTCGAGCCGGGGAGCTGTTTTTT. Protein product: CSVGRAGELFF.

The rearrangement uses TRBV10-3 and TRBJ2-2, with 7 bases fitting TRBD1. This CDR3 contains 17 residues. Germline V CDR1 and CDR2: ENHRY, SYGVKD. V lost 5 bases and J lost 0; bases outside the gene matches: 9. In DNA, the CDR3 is TGTGCCATCAGTAAGGGACAGTCGTTCGCGAACACCGGGGAGCTGTTTTTT. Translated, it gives CAISKGQSFANTGELFF.

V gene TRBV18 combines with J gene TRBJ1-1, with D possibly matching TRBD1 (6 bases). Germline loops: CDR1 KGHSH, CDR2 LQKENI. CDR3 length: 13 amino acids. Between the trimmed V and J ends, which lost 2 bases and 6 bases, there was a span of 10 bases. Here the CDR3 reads CASSPTRQAEAFF. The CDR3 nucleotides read TGTGCCAGCTCACCAACTAGACAGGCTGAAGCTTTCTTT. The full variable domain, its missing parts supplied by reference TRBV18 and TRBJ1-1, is NAGVMQNPRHLVRRRGQEARLRCSPMKGHSHVYWYRQLPEEGLKFMVYLQKENIIDESGMPKERFSAEFPKEGPSILRIQQVVRGDSAAYFCASSPTRQAEAFFGQGTRLTVV.

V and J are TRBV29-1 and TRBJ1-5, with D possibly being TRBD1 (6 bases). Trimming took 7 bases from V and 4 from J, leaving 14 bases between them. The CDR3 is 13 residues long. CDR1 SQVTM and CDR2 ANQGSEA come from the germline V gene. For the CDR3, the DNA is TGCAGCGCCCTGGGACAAGGGAATCAGCCCCAGCATTTT. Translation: CSALGQGNQPQHF.

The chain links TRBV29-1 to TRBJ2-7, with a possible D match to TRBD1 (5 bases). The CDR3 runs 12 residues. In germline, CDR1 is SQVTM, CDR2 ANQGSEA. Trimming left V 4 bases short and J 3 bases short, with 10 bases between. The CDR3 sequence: CSVGQGIYEQYF. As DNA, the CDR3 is TGCAGCGTTGGGCAGGGAATCTACGAGCAGTACTTC.

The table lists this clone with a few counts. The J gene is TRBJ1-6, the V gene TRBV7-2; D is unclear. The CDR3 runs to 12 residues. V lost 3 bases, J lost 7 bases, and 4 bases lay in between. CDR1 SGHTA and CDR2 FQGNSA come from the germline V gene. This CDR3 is CASSFENSPLHF. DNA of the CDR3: TGTGCCAGCAGCTTTGAGAATTCACCCCTCCACTTT. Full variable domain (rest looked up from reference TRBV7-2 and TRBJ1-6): GAGVSQSPSNKVTEKGKDVELRCDPISGHTALYWYRQSLGQGLEFLIYFQGNSAPDKSGLPSDRFSAERTGGSVSTLTIQRTQQEDSAVYLCASSFENSPLHFGNGTRLTVT.

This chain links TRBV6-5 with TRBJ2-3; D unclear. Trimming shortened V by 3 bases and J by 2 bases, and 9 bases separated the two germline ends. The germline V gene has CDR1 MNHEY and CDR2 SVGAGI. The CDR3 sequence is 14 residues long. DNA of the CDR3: TGTGCCAGCAGTTATAGGAGAGACACAGATACGCAGTATTTT. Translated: CASSYRRDTDTQYF.

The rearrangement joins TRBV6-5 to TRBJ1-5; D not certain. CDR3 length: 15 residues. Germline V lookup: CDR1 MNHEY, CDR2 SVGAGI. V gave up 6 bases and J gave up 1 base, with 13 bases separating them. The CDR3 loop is CASRTSAGSNQPQHF. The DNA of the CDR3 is TGTGCCAGCAGGACCTCGGCGGGGAGCAATCAGCCCCAGCATTTT.

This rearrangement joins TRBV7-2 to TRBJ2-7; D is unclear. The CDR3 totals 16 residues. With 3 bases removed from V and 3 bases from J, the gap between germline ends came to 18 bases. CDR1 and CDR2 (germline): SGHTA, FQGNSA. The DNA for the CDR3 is TGTGCCAGCAGCTTGGGCGCGACCCAATTGGGCTACGAGCAGTACTTC. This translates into CASSLGATQLGYEQYF.

CDR3 amino acids: CASSYSVGSYEQYF. The CDR3 DNA reads TGTGCCAGCAGTTACTCGGTAGGGAGCTACGAGCAGTACTTC. V and J are TRBV6-5 and TRBJ2-5, with D perhaps TRBD2 (5 bases). The J call is in doubt because the DNA end fits TRBJ2-7 better. CDR3 length: 14 residues. Germline-derived CDR1 and CDR2 are MNHEY and SVGAGI.

In DNA form, the CDR3 reads TGTGCCAGCTCACCACTGGGACAGGGGGAAGGTTATGGCTACACCTTC. Its protein product is CASSPLGQGEGYGYTF. This chain links TRBV18 with TRBJ1-2; 11 bases are a match to TRBD1. This CDR3 comprises 16 residues. Germline CDR1 is KGHSH and CDR2 is LQKENI. V was clipped by 1 base and J by 5 bases; unmatched bases: 6.

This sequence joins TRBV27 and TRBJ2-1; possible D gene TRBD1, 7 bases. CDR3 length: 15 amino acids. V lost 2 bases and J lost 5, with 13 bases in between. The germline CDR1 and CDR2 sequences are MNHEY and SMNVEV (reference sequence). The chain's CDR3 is CASSLAGQSNNEQFF. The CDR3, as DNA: TGTGCCAGCAGTTTAGCGGGACAGTCAAACAATGAGCAGTTCTTC.

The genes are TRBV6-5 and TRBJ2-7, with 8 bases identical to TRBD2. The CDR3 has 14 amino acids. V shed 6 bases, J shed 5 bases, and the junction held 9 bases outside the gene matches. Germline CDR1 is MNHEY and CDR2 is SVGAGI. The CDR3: CASSPGGELDEQYF. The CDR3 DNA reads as TGTGCCAGCAGCCCCGGGGGGGAGTTGGACGAGCAGTACTTC.

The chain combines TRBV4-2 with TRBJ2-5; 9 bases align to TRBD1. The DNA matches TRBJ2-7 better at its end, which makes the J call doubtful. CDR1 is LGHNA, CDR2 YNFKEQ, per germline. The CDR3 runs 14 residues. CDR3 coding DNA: TGTGCCAGCAGCCAAAGGACAGGGGACTACGAGCAGTACTTC. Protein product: CASSQRTGDYEQYF.

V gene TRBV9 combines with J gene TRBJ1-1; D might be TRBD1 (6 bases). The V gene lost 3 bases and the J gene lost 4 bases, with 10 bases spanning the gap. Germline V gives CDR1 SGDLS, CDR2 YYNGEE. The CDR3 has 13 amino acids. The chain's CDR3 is CASSGQGSTEAFF. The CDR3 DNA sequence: TGTGCCAGCAGCGGCCAGGGGTCCACTGAAGCTTTCTTT.

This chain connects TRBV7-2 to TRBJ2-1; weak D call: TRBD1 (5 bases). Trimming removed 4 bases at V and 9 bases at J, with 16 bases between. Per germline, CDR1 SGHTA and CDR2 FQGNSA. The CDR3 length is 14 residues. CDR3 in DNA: TGTGCCAGCAGCTCTCTCACAGGAATGGCTGAGCAGTTCTTC. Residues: CASSSLTGMAEQFF.

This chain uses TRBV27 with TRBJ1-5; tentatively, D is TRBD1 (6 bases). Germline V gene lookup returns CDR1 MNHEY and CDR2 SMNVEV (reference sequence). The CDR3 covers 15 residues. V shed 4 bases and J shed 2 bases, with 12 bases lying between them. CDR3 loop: CASSYDRYGNQPQHF. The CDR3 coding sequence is TGTGCCAGCAGTTATGACAGGTATGGCAATCAGCCCCAGCATTTT.

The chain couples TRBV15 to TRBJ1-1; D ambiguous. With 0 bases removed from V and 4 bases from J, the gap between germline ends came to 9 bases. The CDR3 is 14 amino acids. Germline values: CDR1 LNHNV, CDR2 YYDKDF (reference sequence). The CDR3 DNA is TGTGCCACCAGCAGAGAGAGGGATCGCACTGAAGCTTTCTTT. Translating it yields CATSRERDRTEAFF.

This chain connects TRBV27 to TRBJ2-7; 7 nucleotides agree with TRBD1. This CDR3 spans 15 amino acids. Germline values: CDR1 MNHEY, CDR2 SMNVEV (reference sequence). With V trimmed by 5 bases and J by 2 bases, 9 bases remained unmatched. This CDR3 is CASSLTRTGTYEQYF. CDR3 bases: TGTGCCAGCAGTCTCACCAGGACAGGTACCTACGAGCAGTACTTC.

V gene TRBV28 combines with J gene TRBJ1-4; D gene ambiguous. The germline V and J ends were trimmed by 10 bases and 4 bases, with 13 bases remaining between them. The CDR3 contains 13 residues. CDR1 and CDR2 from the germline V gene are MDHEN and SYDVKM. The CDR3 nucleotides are TGTGCCACCAGGAGTAATTTTAATGAAAAACTGTTTTTT. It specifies CATRSNFNEKLFF. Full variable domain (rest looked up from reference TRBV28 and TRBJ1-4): DVKVTQSSRYLVKRTGEKVFLECVQDMDHENMFWYRQDPGLGLRLIYFSYDVKMKEKGDIPEGYSVSREKKERFSLILESASTNQTSMYLCATRSNFNEKLFFGSGTQLSVL.